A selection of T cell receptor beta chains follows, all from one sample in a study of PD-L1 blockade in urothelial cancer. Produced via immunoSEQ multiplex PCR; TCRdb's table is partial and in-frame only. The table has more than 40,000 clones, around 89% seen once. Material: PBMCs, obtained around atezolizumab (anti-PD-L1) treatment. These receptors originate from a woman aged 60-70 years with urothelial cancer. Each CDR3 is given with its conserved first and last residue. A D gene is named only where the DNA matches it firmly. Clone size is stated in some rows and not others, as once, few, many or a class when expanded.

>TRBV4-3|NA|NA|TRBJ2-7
TGCGCCAGCAGCCTGGACAGATCCTACGAGCAGTACTTC
CASSLDRSYEQYF
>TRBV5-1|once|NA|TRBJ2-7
TGCGCCAGCAGCCCCGACTCTTACGAGCAGTACTTC
CASSPDSYEQYF
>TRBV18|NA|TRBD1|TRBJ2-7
TGTGCCAGCTCACCCGGGACAGCCTTCTACGAGCAGTACTTC
CASSPGTAFYEQYF
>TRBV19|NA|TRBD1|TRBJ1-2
TGTGCCAGTAGTCCCCGGGACAGGGTGGGAGGCTACACCTTC
CASSPRDRVGGYTF
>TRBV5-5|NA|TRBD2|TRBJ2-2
TGTGCCAGCAGCCGGGCGGGGGGGAACACCGGGGAGCTGTTTTTT
CASSRAGGNTGELFF
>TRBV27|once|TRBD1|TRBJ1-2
TGTGCCAGCAGTTTGACCGGGACAGGGGTCGATGGCTACACCTTC
CASSLTGTGVDGYTF
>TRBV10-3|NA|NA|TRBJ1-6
TGTGCCATCAGTGTTGGGCAGTATAATTCACCCCTCCACTTT
CAISVGQYNSPLHF
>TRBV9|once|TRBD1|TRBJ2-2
TGTGCCAGCAGCCTGGGACAGGGGGCCGGCGGGGAGCTGTTTTTT
CASSLGQGAGGELFF
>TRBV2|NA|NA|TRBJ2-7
TGTGCCAGCAGAATCGACGAGCAGTACTTC
CASRIDEQYF
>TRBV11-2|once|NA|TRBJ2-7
TGTGCCAGCAGCTTTGAGAGCGAGTACGAGCAGTACTTC
CASSFESEYEQYF
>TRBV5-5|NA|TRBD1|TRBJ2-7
TGTGCCAGCAGTACGACAGGGGGGTCGGGATACGAGCAGTACTTC
CASSTTGGSGYEQYF
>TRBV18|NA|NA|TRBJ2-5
TGTGCCAGCTCACGTTCGGGGGAGACCCAGTACTTC
CASSRSGETQYF
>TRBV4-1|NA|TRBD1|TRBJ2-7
TGCGCCAGCAGCCTGGGACAGAAACGCTACGAGCAGTACTTC
CASSLGQKRYEQYF
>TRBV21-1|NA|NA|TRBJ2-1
TGTGCCAGCAGCGCCCGGGACAGCGACAATGAGCAGTTCTTC
CASSARDSDNEQFF
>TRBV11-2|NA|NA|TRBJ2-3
TGTGCCAGCAGCTTATTCACCCGACAGGCAGATACGCAGTATTTT
CASSLFTRQADTQYF
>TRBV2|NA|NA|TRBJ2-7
TGTGCCAGCAGTGTTGGTCTATACGAGCAGTACTTC
CASSVGLYEQYF
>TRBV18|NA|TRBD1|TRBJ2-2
TGTGCCAGCTACGCCGGGACAGCGAACACCGGGGAGCTGTTTTTT
CASYAGTANTGELFF
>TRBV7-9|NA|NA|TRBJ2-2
TGTGCCACCTGGCAGTCGAACACCGGGGAGCTGTTTTTT
CATWQSNTGELFF
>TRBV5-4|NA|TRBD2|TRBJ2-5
TGTGCCAGCAGCGGCCCCCCAGCGGGAGGAGGGGAGACCCAGTACTTC
CASSGPPAGGGETQYF
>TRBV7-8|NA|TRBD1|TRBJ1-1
TGTGCCAGCAGCTTAGTGTTGGGGACAGGGGCGAATGAAGCTTTCTTT
CASSLVLGTGANEAFF
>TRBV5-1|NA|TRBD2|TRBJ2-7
TGCGCCAGCAGCTCCTTAGCGGGAGAGGTGGACGAGCAGTACTTC
CASSSLAGEVDEQYF
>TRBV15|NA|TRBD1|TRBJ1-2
TGTGCCACCAGCAGAGACCGGGACAGGGGATACACCTTC
CATSRDRDRGYTF
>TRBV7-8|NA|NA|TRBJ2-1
TGTGCCAGCAGCTTAGTCGCCAGGGCCAACGATGAGCAGTTCTTC
CASSLVARANDEQFF
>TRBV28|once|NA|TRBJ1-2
TGTGCCAGCAGTTTGCGACTGAACTATGGCTACACCTTC
CASSLRLNYGYTF
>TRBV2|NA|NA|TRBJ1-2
TGTGCCAGCAGTGGTGCCAGTGCCAAGAAGGGCTACACCTTC
CASSGASAKKGYTF
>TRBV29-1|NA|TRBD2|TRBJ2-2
TGCAGCGTTGAATCCCCCCGGGTAGCGGGTCTTCTCGGCACCGGGGAGCTGTTTTTT
CSVESPRVAGLLGTGELFF
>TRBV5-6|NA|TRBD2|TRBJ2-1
TGTGCCAGCAGCTGGGGCGGGGGTCGCCGGGGGGAGCAGTTCTTC
CASSWGGGRRGEQFF
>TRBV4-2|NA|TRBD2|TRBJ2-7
TGTGCCAGCAGCCAAGATCTGGGACTAGCGGGGGGCAGGTACTTC
CASSQDLGLAGGRYF
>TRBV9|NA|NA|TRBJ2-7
TGTGCCAGTTCTCGGACAGCCGATTTCGAGCAGTACTTC
CASSRTADFEQYF
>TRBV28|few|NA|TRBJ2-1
TGTGCCAGCACCCTCCCGGGTTACAATGAGCAGTTCTTC
CASTLPGYNEQFF
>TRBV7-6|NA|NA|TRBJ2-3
TGTGCCAGCAGCTTAGGGCCAAACACAGATACGCAGTATTTT
CASSLGPNTDTQYF
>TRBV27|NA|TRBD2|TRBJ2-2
TGTGCCAGCAGTTTCTATGGACTAGCGGGAGGTCCCGGGGAGCTGTTTTTT
CASSFYGLAGGPGELFF
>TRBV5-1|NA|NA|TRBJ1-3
TGCGCCAGCAGCATAACCGCACCCAGTATATCTGGAAACACCATATATTTT
CASSITAPSISGNTIYF
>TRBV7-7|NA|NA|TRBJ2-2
TGTGCCAGCAGACCAGGGGTGGACACCGGGGAGCTGTTTTTT
CASRPGVDTGELFF
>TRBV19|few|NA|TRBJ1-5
TGTGCCAGTAGTATAGACCCGAGCAATCAGCCCCAGCATTTT
CASSIDPSNQPQHF
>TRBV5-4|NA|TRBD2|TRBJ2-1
TGTGCCAGCAGCTGGAGAGGACTAGCCCCATACAATGAGCAGTTCTTC
CASSWRGLAPYNEQFF
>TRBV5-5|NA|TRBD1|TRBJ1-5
TGTGCCAGCAGCTACAGGGGGTCCAATCAGCCCCAGCATTTT
CASSYRGSNQPQHF
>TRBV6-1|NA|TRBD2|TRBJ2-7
TGTGCCAGCAGTGAACTGGGCGGGAGGTGGCCCTACGAGCAGTACTTC
CASSELGGRWPYEQYF
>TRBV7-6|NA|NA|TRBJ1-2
TGTGCCAGCAGCATAGGGACAACACAGATTTCTAACTATGGCTACACCTTC
CASSIGTTQISNYGYTF
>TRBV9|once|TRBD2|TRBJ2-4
TGTGCCAGCAGCTTACTTGGGACTAGCGGGAGGGACATTCAGTACTTC
CASSLLGTSGRDIQYF
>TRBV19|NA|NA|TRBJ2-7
TGTGCCAGTAGTATAGAAGCAGGGGCGTCCTACGAGCAGTACTTC
CASSIEAGASYEQYF
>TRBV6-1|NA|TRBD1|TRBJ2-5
TGTGCCAGCACTACAGGGGGTCTCTTCGGGACCCAGTACTTC
CASTTGGLFGTQYF
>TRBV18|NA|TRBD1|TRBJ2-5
TGTGCCAGCTCACCCCCCATTATACAGGGGGGAGAGACCCAGTACTTC
CASSPPIIQGGETQYF
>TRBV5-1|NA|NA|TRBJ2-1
TGCGCCAGCAGCTTGGCAGGGGCCGGGGGGATGAGCTCCTACAATGAGCAGTTCTTC
CASSLAGAGGMSSYNEQFF
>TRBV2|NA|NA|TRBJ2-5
TGTGCCAGCAGGGAGGGGGGGGTAGTGGAGACCCAGTACTTC
CASREGGVVETQYF
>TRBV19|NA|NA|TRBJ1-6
TGTGCCAGTAGTTTTCGGACAGAATTGTCACCCCTCCACTTT
CASSFRTELSPLHF
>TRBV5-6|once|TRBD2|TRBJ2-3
TGTGCCAGCAGCTTTATAGCGGGAGGGGTGCCAGGCACGCAGTATTTT
CASSFIAGGVPGTQYF
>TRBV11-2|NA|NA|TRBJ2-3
TGTGCCAGCATCGCGACTAGTCCCTCAGATACGCAGTATTTT
CASIATSPSDTQYF
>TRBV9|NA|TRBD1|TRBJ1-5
TGTGCCAGCAGCGCCACGACAGGGGATCATCAGCCCCAGCATTTT
CASSATTGDHQPQHF
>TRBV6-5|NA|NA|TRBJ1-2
TGTGCCAGCACCTCCACAGGGCTCTATGGCTACACCTTC
CASTSTGLYGYTF
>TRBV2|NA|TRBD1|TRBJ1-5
TGTGCCAGCAGTGGGGACAGGGGCGCCAATCAGCCCCAGCATTTT
CASSGDRGANQPQHF
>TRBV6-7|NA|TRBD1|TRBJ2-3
TGTGCCAGCAGTAGCGGGACAGGGAAGGCCACAGATACGCAGTATTTT
CASSSGTGKATDTQYF
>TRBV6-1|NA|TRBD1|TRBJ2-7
TGTGCCAGCAGTGATCACAGGGGGCGGGAGCAGTACTTC
CASSDHRGREQYF